The subject of this entry is one T cell receptor (beta chain). Its antigen is not known. The naive CD8 subset, CD45RO-negative cells positively selected for CCR7, excluded terminally differentiated effector memory CD45RA+ cells. Genomic DNA of each subset was evenly split across several immunoSEQ plates. Assay used: immunoSEQ multiplex PCR; TCRdb lists only in-frame clones, some missing. Of about 610,000 clones in the sample, 95% to 96% were seen once. This sample was included in a study of shared clonotypes between healthy human individuals. Study-wide findings and caveats: Relative to clonotypes present in all four donors, those not shared had lower generation probabilities.

CDR1 and CDR2 from the germline V gene are SQVTM and ANQGSEA. This CDR3 has 13 residues. The V and J ends lost 7 bases and 0 bases respectively, with 13 bases between them. The sequence derives from a woman under 40 in good health. The J gene is TRBJ2-7, the V gene TRBV29-1; D tentatively fits TRBD1 or TRBD2 (5 bases each). The specimen sequenced was naive CD8+ T cells sorted from blood. CDR3 in amino acids: CSGIRDGSYEQYF. Written as DNA, the CDR3 is TGCAGCGGGATCCGGGACGGCTCCTACGAGCAGTACTTC.